This is a list of T cell receptor beta chains from one sample in a study of blood T cell repertoires in COVID-19. This table comes from immunoSEQ multiplex PCR, and its TCRdb copy is limited to in-frame clones, with some not included. The sample contains about 310,000 clones, around 91% of which appear only once. The sample comprised peripheral blood. The receptors stem from a woman aged 40-49 years with COVID-19, enrolled during active disease. CDR3s include the opening cysteine and the closing phenylalanine or tryptophan. A D gene is named only where the DNA matches it firmly. Some rows mark clone size as missing; the rest say once, few, many or name a class of expanded clone.

V gene,D gene,J gene,CDR3 length,clone size,CDR3 DNA,CDR3 protein
TRBV7-6,TRBD1,TRBJ1-1,15,.,TGTGCCAGCAGCCCACCGGGACAGGGCGACACTGAAGCTTTCTTT,CASSPPGQGDTEAFF
TRBV3-1/TRBV3-2,.,TRBJ1-3,15,.,TGTGCCAGCAGCCAAGATTACAGAACTGGAAACACCATATATTTT,CASSQDYRTGNTIYF
TRBV9,TRBD2,TRBJ2-7,16,.,TGTGCCAGCAGCGTTGGGACTAGCGGGGGGGTTGGCGAGCAGTACTTC,CASSVGTSGGVGEQYF
TRBV6-5,.,TRBJ1-2,13,few,TGTGCCAGCAGTTACGCGACTAACTATGGCTACACCTTC,CASSYATNYGYTF
TRBV5-6,.,TRBJ1-1,14,once,TGTGCCAGCAGCTTGGGAGGTCTCAACACTGAAGCTTTCTTT,CASSLGGLNTEAFF
TRBV5-1,.,TRBJ1-4,14,few,TGCGCCAGCAGCTTGACAGGGTCCCTGTTGGAACTGTTTTTT,CASSLTGSLLELFF
TRBV7-3,.,TRBJ1-1,13,.,TGTGCCAGCTCCGGGGGGTTGAACACTGAAGCTTTCTTT,CASSGGLNTEAFF
TRBV2,.,TRBJ2-7,14,.,TGTGCCAGCAGTGAAACTGGTGTTTCCTACGAGCAGTACTTC,CASSETGVSYEQYF
TRBV2,.,TRBJ2-2,11,.,TGTGCCAGCAGCTCCACCGGGGAGCTGTTTTTT,CASSSTGELFF
TRBV21-1,.,TRBJ1-2,17,.,TGTGCCAGCAGCAAAGGGGGACAGGGGGCGCGTCACTATGGCTACACCTTC,CASSKGGQGARHYGYTF
TRBV2,.,TRBJ2-7,14,.,TGTGCCAGCAGTTATGTAGAGAGCTCCTACGAGCAGTACTTC,CASSYVESSYEQYF
TRBV4-3,TRBD1,TRBJ2-1,16,.,TGCGCCAGCAGCCAAGATCCAGGGGGCTCCTACAATGAGCAGTTCTTC,CASSQDPGGSYNEQFF